This is a list of T cell receptor beta chains from one sample in a study of neurological immune-mediated disorders. MiXCR, applied by TCRdb to the 5' RACE reads, yields one record per CDR3 protein. The table shows 55,000 to 85,000 distinct CDR3 sequences, with 3.2% occurring only once. What was sequenced was PBMCs. These receptors were obtained from a woman aged 50 to 60 with multiple sclerosis. CDR3s include the opening cysteine and the closing phenylalanine or tryptophan. A D gene is named only where the DNA matches it firmly. Only part of the rows carry a size: once, few, many, or a class if the clone is expanded.

J: TRBJ1-5; size: many; D: -; V: TRBV20-1; CDR3: CSARDRVTNQPQHF; DNA: TGCAGTGCTAGAGACAGGGTTACCAATCAGCCCCAGCATTTT
J: TRBJ2-1; size: many; D: TRBD2; V: TRBV5-1; CDR3: CASSLAPSGAGVEEQFF; DNA: TGCGCCAGCAGCTTGGCCCCTAGCGGGGCTGGGGTGGAGGAGCAGTTCTTC
J: TRBJ2-3; size: many; D: -; V: TRBV20-1; CDR3: CSARDPQSTDTQYF; DNA: TGCAGTGCTAGAGATCCCCAGAGCACAGATACGCAGTATTTT
J: TRBJ1-2; size: many; D: TRBD1; V: TRBV5-6; CDR3: CASSAYRGRKGYTF; DNA: TGTGCCAGCAGCGCTTACAGGGGGCGAAAGGGCTACACCTTC
J: TRBJ1-4; size: many; D: TRBD1; V: TRBV20-1; CDR3: CSAWGEGAWSGSLEKLFF; DNA: TGCAGTGCCTGGGGGGAGGGGGCCTGGTCGGGCTCACTTGAAAAACTGTTTTTT
J: TRBJ1-2; size: many; D: TRBD1; V: TRBV25-1; CDR3: CASLPGQGRGYTF; DNA: TGTGCCAGCTTACCCGGACAGGGACGTGGCTACACCTTC
J: TRBJ2-3; size: -; D: TRBD2; V: TRBV28; CDR3: CVSSFSESGRNTDTQYF; DNA: TGTGTCAGCAGTTTTTCGGAGAGCGGGAGGAACACAGATACGCAGTATTTT
J: TRBJ1-5; size: many; D: -; V: TRBV27; CDR3: CASSLNGNQPQHF; DNA: TGTGCCAGCAGCTTAAATGGGAATCAGCCCCAGCATTTT
J: TRBJ2-1; size: many; D: TRBD2; V: TRBV10-3; CDR3: CAISERLAGENEQFF; DNA: TGTGCCATCAGTGAACGACTAGCGGGAGAAAATGAGCAGTTCTTC
J: TRBJ1-1; size: many; D: -; V: TRBV7-9; CDR3: CASSLNPATNTEAFF; DNA: TGTGCCAGCAGCTTAAACCCAGCCACTAACACTGAAGCTTTCTTT
J: TRBJ2-2; size: many; D: -; V: TRBV12-3/TRBV12-4; CDR3: CCTGDYTGELFF; DNA: TGTTGCACAGGAGATTACACCGGGGAGCTGTTTTTT
J: TRBJ1-5; size: few; D: -; V: TRBV2; CDR3: CASSERGFNQPQHF; DNA: TGTGCCAGCAGTGAACGTGGGTTCAATCAGCCCCAGCATTTT
J: TRBJ2-3; size: many; D: TRBD2; V: TRBV18; CDR3: CASSPGLARTDTQYF; DNA: TGTGCCAGCTCACCGGGACTAGCACGGACAGATACGCAGTATTTT
J: TRBJ2-4; size: many; D: TRBD2; V: TRBV20-1; CDR3: CSADGAGGVGIQYF; DNA: TGCAGTGCCGACGGAGCGGGGGGGGTTGGCATTCAGTACTTC
J: TRBJ2-3; size: many; D: -; V: TRBV20-1; CDR3: CSASNPRVSTDTQYF; DNA: TGCAGTGCTAGTAATCCTCGCGTCAGCACAGATACGCAGTATTTT
J: TRBJ2-3; size: many; D: TRBD2; V: TRBV7-2; CDR3: CASSLVRGSGHTDTQYF; DNA: TGTGCCAGCAGCTTAGTTCGGGGTAGCGGGCACACAGATACGCAGTATTTT
J: TRBJ2-3; size: many; D: TRBD2; V: TRBV7-2; CDR3: CASSTPGLAEPSPRHWFTDTQYF; DNA: TGTGCCAGCAGTACACCGGGACTAGCGGAGCCCTCTCCGCGCCATTGGTTCACAGATACGCAGTATTTT
J: TRBJ1-6; size: -; D: -; V: TRBV12-3/TRBV12-4; CDR3: CASRMGANSTLNF; DNA: TGTGCCAGCAGAATGGGGGCGAATTCAACCCTCAACTTT
J: TRBJ2-5; size: many; D: -; V: TRBV5-5; CDR3: CASSLSTQPRDQYF; DNA: TGTGCCAGCAGCTTGAGCACACAGCCCAGGGACCAGTACTTC
J: TRBJ2-1; size: many; D: -; V: TRBV5-1; CDR3: CASSWRAGNEQFF; DNA: TGCGCCAGTTCCTGGCGGGCGGGCAATGAGCAGTTCTTC
J: TRBJ2-1; size: many; D: -; V: TRBV29-1; CDR3: CSASSYNEQFF; DNA: TGCAGCGCCTCAAGTTACAATGAGCAGTTCTTC
J: TRBJ2-1; size: many; D: TRBD2; V: TRBV19; CDR3: CASSRTSGSHDEQFF; DNA: TGTGCCAGTAGTCGGACTAGCGGATCCCACGATGAGCAGTTCTTC
J: TRBJ2-7; size: many; D: TRBD2; V: TRBV5-6; CDR3: CASSLSATSSATYSYEQYF; DNA: TGTGCCAGCAGCTTGTCGGCGACTAGCTCCGCTACGTACTCCTACGAGCAGTACTTC
J: TRBJ2-7; size: many; D: TRBD2; V: TRBV18; CDR3: CASSRALRLAGGMEQYF; DNA: TGTGCCAGCTCCCGGGCCCTCAGACTAGCGGGAGGAATGGAGCAGTACTTC
J: TRBJ2-2; size: -; D: -; V: TRBV12-2; CDR3: CVSRSWTSGDTGELFF; DNA: TGTGTAAGTCGCTCGTGGACTAGCGGGGACACCGGGGAGCTGTTTTTT
J: TRBJ2-3; size: many; D: -; V: TRBV5-1; CDR3: CASRVQGLGDTQYF; DNA: TGCGCCAGCAGGGTGCAAGGGTTGGGAGATACGCAGTATTTT
J: TRBJ2-1; size: many; D: -; V: TRBV4-2; CDR3: CASSQDPNSISSSYNEQFF; DNA: TGTGCCAGCAGCCAAGATCCCAATAGTATAAGTAGCTCCTACAATGAGCAGTTCTTC
J: TRBJ1-1; size: many; D: -; V: TRBV5-1; CDR3: CASSLDLYGWRNTEAFF; DNA: TGCGCCAGCAGCTTGGATTTATACGGTTGGCGGAACACTGAAGCTTTCTTT
J: TRBJ2-3; size: many; D: TRBD2; V: TRBV7-2; CDR3: CASSFLGGRGGPDTQYF; DNA: TGTGCCAGCAGCTTCCTCGGTGGTCGGGGGGGCCCAGATACGCAGTATTTT
J: TRBJ2-3; size: once; D: TRBD2; V: TRBV5-6; CDR3: CASSLGLAHTDTQYF; DNA: TGTGCCAGCAGCTTGGGACTAGCCCACACAGATACGCAGTATTTT
J: TRBJ1-4; size: many; D: TRBD1; V: TRBV5-5; CDR3: CASTGGSMEASGGKLFF; DNA: TGTGCCAGCACAGGGGGATCCATGGAAGCCTCGGGCGGAAAACTGTTTTTT
J: TRBJ2-5; size: few; D: -; V: TRBV20-1; CDR3: CSARKVQETQYF; DNA: TGCAGTGCTAGAAAGGTCCAAGAGACCCAGTACTTC
J: TRBJ2-1; size: many; D: TRBD2; V: TRBV20-1; CDR3: CSATESGSRSYNEQFF; DNA: TGCAGTGCTACCGAGAGCGGGAGTAGGTCCTACAATGAGCAGTTCTTC
J: TRBJ2-1; size: many; D: TRBD1; V: TRBV27; CDR3: CASSRDRGYNEQFF; DNA: TGTGCCAGCAGCCGGGACAGGGGTTATAATGAGCAGTTCTTC
J: TRBJ1-5; size: many; D: -; V: TRBV29-1; CDR3: CSVGASTDLNQPQHF; DNA: TGCAGCGTTGGGGCCTCTACGGACCTCAATCAGCCCCAGCATTTT
J: TRBJ1-5; size: many; D: -; V: TRBV20-1; CDR3: CSAHSGDQPQHF; DNA: TGCAGTGCTCACTCAGGGGATCAGCCCCAGCATTTT
J: TRBJ2-2; size: many; D: -; V: TRBV20-1; CDR3: CSASGTQNTGELFF; DNA: TGCAGTGCTAGCGGGACCCAAAACACCGGGGAGCTGTTTTTT
J: TRBJ2-3; size: many; D: -; V: TRBV18; CDR3: CASSTAADTQYF; DNA: TGTGCCAGCTCAACGGCGGCAGATACGCAGTATTTT
J: TRBJ2-7; size: many; D: -; V: TRBV7-2; CDR3: CASSLAPGSYEQYF; DNA: TGTGCCAGCAGCTTAGCGCCAGGCTCCTACGAGCAGTACTTC
J: TRBJ2-5; size: many; D: TRBD2; V: TRBV15; CDR3: CATSRGLSGRETQYF; DNA: TGTGCCACCAGCAGAGGTTTGAGCGGGAGAGAGACCCAGTACTTC
J: TRBJ2-3; size: many; D: TRBD2; V: TRBV20-1; CDR3: CSARTSGTTDTQYF; DNA: TGCAGTGCTAGGACTAGCGGGACCACAGATACGCAGTATTTT
J: TRBJ1-5; size: many; D: -; V: TRBV19; CDR3: CASSIRRYSNQPQHF; DNA: TGTGCCAGTAGTATTAGGCGGTATAGCAATCAGCCCCAGCATTTT
J: TRBJ1-5; size: many; D: -; V: TRBV7-2; CDR3: CASSLGRPVEEPQHF; DNA: TGTGCCAGCAGCTTAGGTCGGCCCGTGGAGGAGCCCCAGCATTTT
J: TRBJ2-6; size: many; D: -; V: TRBV5-1; CDR3: CASSLDRVSGANVLTF; DNA: TGCGCCAGCAGCTTGGACAGGGTATCTGGGGCCAACGTCCTGACTTTC
J: TRBJ1-1; size: many; D: -; V: TRBV5-1; CDR3: CASSFQRPPNTEAFF; DNA: TGCGCCAGCAGCTTTCAGCGGCCGCCGAACACTGAAGCTTTCTTT